This T cell receptor beta chain was sequenced in a study of shared clonotypes between healthy human individuals. This clone occurred once. Its matching antigen is unknown. Points from the study as a whole: Having only a few donors restricted how much genetic and exposure-history diversity was captured.

Assay: immunoSEQ multiplex PCR; the TCRdb copy retains only in-frame clones and omits some. The sample includes 490,000 or so clones, about 80% of them seen just once. The specimen was PBMCs. The receptor comes from a woman aged 35 to 49 in good health. Some clones in this sample may be carry-over from other donors' samples.

In nucleotides, the CDR3 is TGCGCCAGCAGCTTCACGGGAGGGAGCACAGATACGCAGTATTTT. This encodes CASSFTGGSTDTQYF. The chain has TRBV5-1 and TRBJ2-3, with 8 bases fitting TRBD2. This CDR3 comprises 15 residues. Germline CDR1 SGHRS, CDR2 YFSETQ. J was trimmed by 0 bases and V by 2 bases; bases with no gene match: 2.